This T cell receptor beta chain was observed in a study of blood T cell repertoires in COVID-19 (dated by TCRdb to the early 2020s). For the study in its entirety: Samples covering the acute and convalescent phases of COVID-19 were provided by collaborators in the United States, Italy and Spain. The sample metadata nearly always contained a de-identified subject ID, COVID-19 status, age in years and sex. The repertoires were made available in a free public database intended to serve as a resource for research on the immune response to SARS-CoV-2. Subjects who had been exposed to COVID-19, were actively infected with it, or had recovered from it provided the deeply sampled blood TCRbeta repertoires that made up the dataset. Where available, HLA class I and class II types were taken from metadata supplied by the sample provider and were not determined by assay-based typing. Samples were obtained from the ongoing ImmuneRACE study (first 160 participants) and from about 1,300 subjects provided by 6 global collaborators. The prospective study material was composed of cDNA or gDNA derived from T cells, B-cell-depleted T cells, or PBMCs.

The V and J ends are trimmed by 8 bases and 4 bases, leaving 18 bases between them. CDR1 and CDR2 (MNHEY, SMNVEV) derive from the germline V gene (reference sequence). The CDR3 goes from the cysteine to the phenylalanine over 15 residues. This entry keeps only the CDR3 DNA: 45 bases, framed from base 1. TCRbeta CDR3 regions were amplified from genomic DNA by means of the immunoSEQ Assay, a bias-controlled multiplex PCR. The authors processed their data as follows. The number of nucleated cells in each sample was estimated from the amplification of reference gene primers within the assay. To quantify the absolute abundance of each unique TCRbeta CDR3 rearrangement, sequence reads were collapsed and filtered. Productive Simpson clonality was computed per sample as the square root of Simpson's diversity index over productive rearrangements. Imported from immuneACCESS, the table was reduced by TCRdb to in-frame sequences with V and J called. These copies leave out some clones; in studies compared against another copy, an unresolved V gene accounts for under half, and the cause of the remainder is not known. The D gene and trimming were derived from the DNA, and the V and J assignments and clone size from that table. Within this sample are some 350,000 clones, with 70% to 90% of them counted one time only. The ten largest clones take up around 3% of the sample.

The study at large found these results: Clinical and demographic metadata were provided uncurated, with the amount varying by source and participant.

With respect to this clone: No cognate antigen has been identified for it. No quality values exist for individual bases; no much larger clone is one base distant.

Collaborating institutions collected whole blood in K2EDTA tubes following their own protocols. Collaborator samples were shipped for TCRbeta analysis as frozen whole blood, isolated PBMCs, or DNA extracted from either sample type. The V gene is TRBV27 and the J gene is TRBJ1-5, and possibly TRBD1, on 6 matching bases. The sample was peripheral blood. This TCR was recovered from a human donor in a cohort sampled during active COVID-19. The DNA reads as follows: TGTGCCAGCGGGAAAAGGGGGGAGGGGAATCAGCCCCAGCATTTT. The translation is CASGKRGEGNQPQHF.